This T cell receptor beta chain is drawn from a study of blood T cell repertoires in COVID-19. Across the study: COVID-19 samples, acute and convalescent, were from the United States, Italy and Spain.

As handled by the study authors: Amplification of reference gene primers was used by the study to estimate nucleated cell counts. Using immunoSEQ multiplex PCR, the repertoire was profiled, and TCRdb retains in-frame clones only, with some absent. That table furnishes V, J and clone size, whereas the DNA furnished D and trimming. The sample shows about half a million clones, roughly 85% of them seen only once. The sequenced sample was peripheral blood. This TCR was sampled from a human donor in a cohort sampled during active COVID-19.

CDR3 sequence: CASRPPSGSWYEQYF. DNA for the CDR3: TGTGCCAGCAGACCTCCTAGCGGGAGTTGGTACGAGCAGTACTTC. The chain combines TRBV28 with TRBJ2-7; TRBD2 matches at 10 bases. Germline assignment: CDR1 MDHEN and CDR2 SYDVKM. After removal of 6 bases from V and 4 bases from J, the junction contained 9 bases not matched to a gene. CDR3 length equals 15 residues.